A selection of T cell receptor beta chains follows, all from one sample in a study of graft-versus-host responses after intestinal transplantation. Sequencing used immunoSEQ multiplex PCR; TCRdb keeps in-frame clones, though not all of them. The sample includes around 30,000 clones, around four fifths seen only once; the top ten take roughly 1.1%. The sequencing here drew on PBMCs, taken approximately four weeks after intestinal transplant. The receptor source for this set is a human patient who received an intestinal transplant, so some T cells may come from the graft donor. Both conserved end residues are part of each CDR3. A D gene is named only where the DNA matches it firmly. A row's size may be missing; if present it is once, few, many or a size class.

TRBV7-3,TRBJ2-1,once,TRBD2,CASSLGLAGVFEQFF,TGTGCCAGCAGCTTGGGACTAGCGGGAGTTTTTGAGCAGTTCTTC
TRBV15,TRBJ2-7,-,TRBD2,CATSRLGEGYEQYF,TGTGCCACCAGCAGACTCGGGGAGGGGTACGAGCAGTACTTC
TRBV5-4,TRBJ1-1,-,TRBD1,CASSSGQRGMNTEAFF,TGTGCCAGCAGCTCGGGACAGAGAGGGATGAACACTGAAGCTTTCTTT
TRBV11-2,TRBJ2-7,-,-,CASSLRGASYEQYF,TGTGCCAGCAGCTTACGTGGGGCCTCCTACGAGCAGTACTTC
TRBV19,TRBJ2-7,-,-,CASSIRMKGEQYF,TGTGCCAGTAGTATTAGGATGAAGGGTGAGCAGTACTTC
TRBV27,TRBJ2-7,-,-,CASSSDFSYEQYF,TGTGCCAGCAGTTCGGACTTCTCCTACGAGCAGTACTTC
TRBV12-5,TRBJ2-7,-,TRBD1,CASGLHAGTGFYEQYF,TGTGCTAGTGGGCTTCATGCCGGGACAGGGTTCTACGAGCAGTACTTC
TRBV7-3,TRBJ2-3,-,-,CASSFGGGTDTQYF,TGTGCCAGCAGCTTCGGCGGGGGCACAGATACGCAGTATTTT
TRBV5-6,TRBJ2-4,-,-,CASSLSGHQNIQYF,TGTGCCAGCAGCTTGTCCGGACACCAAAACATTCAGTACTTC
TRBV5-1,TRBJ1-3,few,-,CASSFVGSGNTIYF,TGCGCCAGCAGCTTCGTGGGATCTGGAAACACCATATATTTT